This T cell receptor beta chain was recorded in a study of blood T cell repertoires in COVID-19. Study details: The United States, Italy and Spain were the sources of the acute and convalescent COVID-19 samples. PBMCs, B-cell-depleted T cells, or T cells provided the cDNA or gDNA that made up the material.

J was trimmed by 6 bases and V by 0 bases; bases with no gene match: 19. The CDR3 covers 19 residues. Germline CDR1 is GTSNPN and CDR2 is SVGIG (reference sequence). Original processing notes: By means of reference gene primer amplification, nucleated cell counts were estimated. The assay was immunoSEQ multiplex PCR, and TCRdb's table has in-frame clones only and misses some. V and J calls plus clone size are reproduced from that table; the DNA served to infer D and trimming. The table has roughly 150,000 clones, roughly 93% seen once. The sample comprised peripheral blood. J is TRBJ2-1 and V is TRBV30, with TRBD2 matching over 8 bases. This sequence was found in a man younger than 30 with acute or convalescent COVID-19. The CDR3 is CAWSVKAGVRPPFSNEQFF. The DNA for the CDR3 is TGTGCCTGGAGTGTAAAAGCGGGAGTTCGGCCTCCTTTCAGCAATGAGCAGTTCTTC.